Listed below are T cell receptor beta chains from one sample, sequenced in a study of blood T cell repertoires in COVID-19. Data came from immunoSEQ multiplex PCR; TCRdb stores just in-frame clones and leaves some out. The sample includes hundreds of thousands of clones, approximately 87% of them seen just once. Source material: PBMCs or T cells enriched from blood (not recorded which). These receptors originate from a woman in her forties or fifties in a cohort exposed to, infected with or recovered from COVID-19 (not recorded which). CDR3s include the opening cysteine and the closing phenylalanine or tryptophan. Each record gives: J gene, clone size, D gene, V gene, CDR3 DNA, CDR3 protein. D genes are given only for firm matches. Size is omitted from some rows. Given values are once, few, many or a class for expanded clones.

TRBJ1-2	-	TRBD1	TRBV5-4	TGTGCCAGCAGCTTGGTTACAGGGGGTTTCTATGGCTACACCTTC	CASSLVTGGFYGYTF
TRBJ2-1	-	TRBD2	TRBV18	TGTGCCAGCTCACCGACTAGCGGCTCCTACAATGAGCAGTTCTTC	CASSPTSGSYNEQFF
TRBJ2-5	-	-	TRBV5-6	TGTGCCAGCAGCTTGTTGGCGGGGGCAACGGAGACCCAGTACTTC	CASSLLAGATETQYF
TRBJ1-1	-	-	TRBV7-8	TGTGCCAGCAGCTTAGAAGGGCCTGAAACTCGGCGGGTGAACACTGAAGCTTTCTTT	CASSLEGPETRRVNTEAFF
TRBJ1-6	-	-	TRBV30	TGTGCCTGGAGTGCAGGAAACCTCTATAATTCACCCCTCCACTTT	CAWSAGNLYNSPLHF
TRBJ2-7	many	TRBD1	TRBV30	TGTGCCTGGTGTCTAGGGACAGGGACCTACGAGCAGTACTTC	CAWCLGTGTYEQYF
TRBJ2-2	-	TRBD1	TRBV5-6	TGTGCCAGCAGCTTGGCCCTTTCGACAGGGCGATCCGGGGAGCTGTTTTTT	CASSLALSTGRSGELFF
TRBJ2-5	once	TRBD2	TRBV6-1	TGTGCCAGCAGTGAGACTAGCGGGGAGCCCCAGTACTTC	CASSETSGEPQYF
TRBJ2-3	-	TRBD1	TRBV5-1	TGCGCCAGCAGCTCCGGGACAGGGGGCTTAGATACGCAGTATTTT	CASSSGTGGLDTQYF
TRBJ1-5	-	-	TRBV5-6	TGTGCCAGCAGCGAATCCGGGAAGTCCTATAGCAATCAGCCCCAGCATTTT	CASSESGKSYSNQPQHF
TRBJ1-1	-	-	TRBV7-2	TGTGCCAGCAAGAAAGGAGTTTTGGGCACTGAAGCTTTCTTT	CASKKGVLGTEAFF
TRBJ2-7	-	TRBD2	TRBV5-4	TGTGCCAGCAGCTGGGGTAGCGGGGCCTCCTACGAGCAGTACTTC	CASSWGSGASYEQYF
TRBJ1-1	-	TRBD1	TRBV30	TGTGCCTGGAGTAAGGGGGCAGGGAAGAACACTGAAGCTTTCTTT	CAWSKGAGKNTEAFF
TRBJ1-2	few	TRBD1	TRBV28	TGTGCCACCTGGGACAGTAGGGACTATGGCTACACCTTC	CATWDSRDYGYTF
TRBJ1-2	-	TRBD1	TRBV7-3	TGTGCCAGCAGCCCCCGGACAGGGGCGACCTATGGCTACACCTTC	CASSPRTGATYGYTF
TRBJ1-1	-	-	TRBV3-1/TRBV3-2	TGTGCCAGCAGCCGAGAGGGGAGGGGAGCTTTCTTT	CASSREGRGAFF
TRBJ1-2	-	-	TRBV15	TGTGCCACCAGCAGCCTAGGCCCCAACTATGGCTACACCTTC	CATSSLGPNYGYTF
TRBJ1-5	-	-	TRBV28	TGTGCCAGCAGTCCGGCCAGGGAGGGCAATCAGCCCCAGCATTTT	CASSPAREGNQPQHF
TRBJ2-3	-	TRBD2	TRBV7-2	TGTGCCAGTAGCGGGGGGTTGACAGATACGCAGTATTTT	CASSGGLTDTQYF
TRBJ2-1	-	TRBD2	TRBV5-4	TGTGCCAGCAGCTTGTTTGGAGTGGGGACTAGGGACTACAATGAGCAGTTCTTC	CASSLFGVGTRDYNEQFF
TRBJ2-7	-	-	TRBV7-9	TGTGCCAGCAGCAACAGGGTCTACGAGCAGTACTTC	CASSNRVYEQYF
TRBJ2-3	-	-	TRBV7-2	TGTGCCAGCAGCTTAGTTCTTAGTTCAGATACGCAGTATTTT	CASSLVLSSDTQYF
TRBJ1-1	-	TRBD1	TRBV2	TGTGCCAGCAGTGTATGGGACAGGGAAGGCACTGAAGCTTTCTTT	CASSVWDREGTEAFF
TRBJ2-1	-	TRBD2	TRBV4-3	TGCGCCAGCAGCCAAGAACCGGGACTAGCGGGACCCGAGCAGTTCTTC	CASSQEPGLAGPEQFF
TRBJ2-1	-	-	TRBV5-1	TGCGCCAGCAGCTTGGACGGGTCCCTATACAATGAGCAGTTCTTC	CASSLDGSLYNEQFF
TRBJ2-5	-	TRBD1	TRBV20-1	TGCAGTGCTAGTCGGGACAGGCCGCCTGGGAAGACCCAGTACTTC	CSASRDRPPGKTQYF
TRBJ2-1	-	TRBD2	TRBV5-4	TGTGCCAGCAGCCACGACCTAGCGGGGTCCAACAATGAGCAGTTCTTC	CASSHDLAGSNNEQFF
TRBJ1-2	-	TRBD1	TRBV5-6	TGTGCCAGCAGCTTGGGCAGGGGGCCGAATATCTATGGCTACACCTTC	CASSLGRGPNIYGYTF
TRBJ2-7	-	-	TRBV5-8	TGTGCCAGCAGCTCAAACAGGGCCCTCCTCTACGAGCAGTACTTC	CASSSNRALLYEQYF
TRBJ2-3	-	-	TRBV28	TGTGCCAGCAGTTTGAGGGTGTTGGGTACGCAGTATTTT	CASSLRVLGTQYF
TRBJ2-7	-	TRBD1	TRBV28	TGTGCCAGCAGTTTCCGGGACAGGGACCTCAAGGGCTACGAGCAGTACTTC	CASSFRDRDLKGYEQYF
TRBJ2-3	-	TRBD2	TRBV6-1	TGTGCCAGCAGTGGACAGACTAGCGGGGGGGTGGATACGCAGTATTTT	CASSGQTSGGVDTQYF
TRBJ1-2	-	TRBD1	TRBV7-2	TGTGCCAGCAGGATAGATACAGGGGTTTACTATGGCTACACCTTC	CASRIDTGVYYGYTF
TRBJ2-1	-	-	TRBV19	TGTGCCAGTAGTAATGGTCCGGGTAAACGCACCTTCAATGAGCAGTTCTTC	CASSNGPGKRTFNEQFF
TRBJ2-5	few	-	TRBV7-9	TGTGCCAGCAGCTCATTAGAGACAGTCCAAGAGACCCAGTACTTC	CASSSLETVQETQYF
TRBJ1-1	-	-	TRBV28	TGTGCCAGCAGTTTATTAAGTCGGACTGAAGCTTTCTTT	CASSLLSRTEAFF
TRBJ1-1	-	TRBD1	TRBV18	TGTGCCAGCTCACCAATGACAGGGGCCATCACTGAAGCTTTCTTT	CASSPMTGAITEAFF
TRBJ1-5	-	-	TRBV28	TGTGCCAGCAGGGACTCAACAAGCACGGCGCCCCAGCATTTT	CASRDSTSTAPQHF
TRBJ2-5	-	TRBD1	TRBV6-6	TGTGCCAGCAGTCCGGGACAGGGGGGGACCCAGTACTTC	CASSPGQGGTQYF
TRBJ1-1	once	TRBD1	TRBV5-1	TGCGCCAGCAGCCCAGCCGGGACAGGGCGTCTTGCTGAAGCTTTCTTT	CASSPAGTGRLAEAFF
TRBJ1-6	-	TRBD1	TRBV4-1	TGCGCCAGCAGCCAAGAAGAGGGGGCTTTTTCACCCCTCCACTTT	CASSQEEGAFSPLHF
TRBJ1-2	-	TRBD1	TRBV15	TGTGCCACTAAAGACAGGGCCGGGTATGGCTACACCTTC	CATKDRAGYGYTF
TRBJ2-5	-	-	TRBV3-1/TRBV3-2	TGTGCCAGCAGCCCTACCGGGATCCAAGAGACCCAGTACTTC	CASSPTGIQETQYF
TRBJ2-1	few	TRBD2	TRBV4-2	TGTGCCAGCAGCCCCGGACTAGCGGGGGGGCCCTACAATGAGCAGTTCTTC	CASSPGLAGGPYNEQFF
TRBJ1-5	-	-	TRBV9	TGTGCCAGCAGCGTAGAGGCAGGGAACCAGCCCCAGCATTTT	CASSVEAGNQPQHF
TRBJ1-6	-	-	TRBV9	TGTGCCAGCAGCGTAGCTCACAGGAATTCACCCCTCCACTTT	CASSVAHRNSPLHF
TRBJ1-4	few	TRBD1	TRBV4-3	TGCGCCAGCAGCCGCGGTCGGGACAGGGGAAATGAAAAACTGTTTTTT	CASSRGRDRGNEKLFF
TRBJ2-7	-	-	TRBV5-4	TGTGCCAGCAGCCCTCGTCCAGGGACAACGTACTACGAGCAGTACTTC	CASSPRPGTTYYEQYF
TRBJ2-3	once	-	TRBV6-4	TGTGCCAGCAGGGATCGTACAGGGTCAGATACGCAGTATTTT	CASRDRTGSDTQYF
TRBJ2-7	-	TRBD1	TRBV9	TGTGCCAGCAGCGGGACAGGGTCTAACTACGAGCAGTACTTC	CASSGTGSNYEQYF
TRBJ1-3	-	-	TRBV19	TGTGCCAGTAGTACCACGGGGAGCGGGCTCGGAAACACCATATATTTT	CASSTTGSGLGNTIYF
TRBJ1-2	-	TRBD1	TRBV25-1	TGTGCCAGCACCCCCTCCAGAACAGGGGGCCCTATTGGCTATGGCTACACCTTC	CASTPSRTGGPIGYGYTF
TRBJ2-1	-	TRBD2	TRBV27	TGTGCCAGCAGTTTAGGGGCTAGCGGGGTCGGTGAGCAGTTCTTC	CASSLGASGVGEQFF
TRBJ2-4	-	-	TRBV5-4	TGTGCCAGCAGCTTGGACAGAAACATTCAGTACTTC	CASSLDRNIQYF
TRBJ1-2	-	TRBD1	TRBV4-3	TGCGCCAGCGGACACCGGACAGGAAATGGCTACACCTTC	CASGHRTGNGYTF
TRBJ2-5	-	TRBD2	TRBV4-1	TGCGCCAGCAGCCAAGATTCGCCCTATACTAGCGATATCGCGGAGACCCAGTACTTC	CASSQDSPYTSDIAETQYF